Listed here is a single T cell receptor beta chain. The entry originates in a study of blood T cell repertoires in COVID-19. Overall study context: Researchers got acute and convalescent COVID-19 samples from the United States, Italy and Spain. In each case, the material was cDNA or gDNA derived from T cells, B-cell-depleted T cells, or PBMCs.

The CDR3 is 13 residues long. Looked up from germline, CDR1 is ENHRY and CDR2 is SYGVKD. Trimming took 2 bases from V and 3 from J, leaving 5 bases between them. In the authors' methods: Amplifying reference gene primers gave estimates of nucleated cell counts. TCRdb's table, derived via immunoSEQ multiplex PCR, lists solely in-frame clones and lacks some. Clonal size and the V and J genes are those of that table, whereas D and trimming came from the DNA. This table has under 95,000 clones, roughly 84% appearing once. The sequencing sample was made of peripheral blood. The origin of this receptor is a woman aged 80 or over with active or convalescent COVID-19. V is TRBV10-3 and J is TRBJ2-1; D is unresolved. CDR3 loop: CAISELGYNEQFF. The DNA for the CDR3 is TGTGCCATCAGTGAGCTAGGCTACAATGAGCAGTTCTTC.